The 31 T cell receptor beta chains presented below share a single source sample, sequenced in a study of T cell repertoires in cytomegalovirus infection. TCRdb recomputed calls from the reads with MiXCR, one row per CDR3 protein. The data hold around 450,000 distinct CDR3 sequences, with 30% to 40% observed a single time. Source material: PBMCs. The receptors shown here come from a human donor in good health (CMV status not recorded). Some clones in this sample may be carry-over from other donors' samples.

This clonotype turned up a few times. The rearrangement uses TRBV11-3 and TRBJ2-5, with 12 bases that match TRBD2. This CDR3 comprises 15 residues. Trimming at V came to 5 bases and at J to 4 bases, leaving 5 bases not matched to a gene. CDR1 is SGHNT, CDR2 YENEEA, per germline. The CDR3 region is CASSPGLAGLETQYF. Written as DNA, the CDR3 is TGTGCCAGCAGCCCAGGACTAGCGGGGCTAGAGACCCAGTACTTC. The full variable domain, in which reference TRBV11-3 and TRBJ2-5 provide the parts outside the CDR3, is EAGVVQSPRYKIIEKKQPVAFWCNPISGHNTLYWYLQNLGQGPELLIRYENEEAVDDSQLPKDRFSAERLKGVDSTLKIQPAELGDSAVYLCASSPGLAGLETQYFGPGTRLLVL.

This chain connects TRBV6-1 to TRBJ2-3; D call uncertain. The CDR3 has 12 amino acids. Deletions cut 8 bases from V and 2 bases from J, with 8 bases between. The germline CDR1 and CDR2 sequences are MNHNS and SASEGT. CDR3 region: CASGVPTDTQYF. DNA of the CDR3: TGTGCCAGCGGAGTGCCCACAGATACGCAGTATTTT.

This chain uses TRBV20-1 with TRBJ1-3, with D possibly matching TRBD1 (5 bases). The CDR3 is 14 residues long. Trimming removed 2 bases from V and 0 bases from J, with 8 bases in between. CDR1 DFQATT and CDR2 SNEGSKA come from the germline V gene (reference sequence). The CDR3 loop reads CSARQGSSGNTIYF. CDR3 in DNA: TGCAGTGCTAGACAGGGAAGCTCTGGAAACACCATATATTTT.

Of note for this clonotype: Given the absence of the conserved phenylalanine or tryptophan at the CDR3 end, a read error is likely. The chain joins TRBV6-2 or TRBV6-3 to TRBJ2-1; 9 nucleotides line up with TRBD2. From germline, CDR1 is MNHEY and CDR2 SVGEGT. V was clipped by 9 bases and J by 5 bases; unmatched bases: 8. The CDR3 is 14 amino acids. CDR3 sequence (DNA): TGTGCCAGTTCCGGGACTAGCCGGAACAATGAGCAGTTCTTA. This sequence encodes CASSGTSRNNEQFL.

This clonotype was found many times. This sequence joins TRBV7-2 and TRBJ2-3; D gene uncertain. This CDR3 comprises 14 residues. The V end was cut by 2 bases, the J end by 0 bases, with 6 bases between. Germline loops: CDR1 SGHTA, CDR2 FQGNSA. The CDR3 spells CASSLWESTDTQYF. The CDR3 nucleotides are TGTGCCAGCAGCTTATGGGAAAGCACAGATACGCAGTATTTT.

This chain uses TRBV6-5 with TRBJ1-5; D unclear. With 0 bases removed from V and 3 bases from J, the gap between germline ends came to 9 bases. Germline loops: CDR1 MNHEY, CDR2 SVGAGI. This CDR3 spans 15 amino acids. The CDR3 reads CASSYSGSPNQPQHF. CDR3 nucleotides: TGTGCCAGCAGTTACTCAGGGTCCCCCAATCAGCCCCAGCATTTT.

This clonotype occurred a few times. The V call is TRBV4-1, the J call TRBJ1-1, with D possibly TRBD1 on 5 matching bases. This CDR3 spans 15 amino acids. Per the germline V gene, CDR1 is MGHRA and CDR2 is YSYEKL. V was cut by 5 bases and J by 1 base, with 14 bases left in between. CDR3 bases: TGCGCCAGCAGCTCGGCCCTGGGGACGAACACTGAAGCTTTCTTT. As protein: CASSSALGTNTEAFF.

The chain carries TRBV7-2 and TRBJ2-1; no clear D gene. The V end lost 5 bases, the J end lost 1 base, and 9 bases lay between the germline ends. CDR1 is SGHTA, CDR2 FQGNSA, per germline. The CDR3 length is 14 residues. The CDR3 here is CASSIVGSYNEQFF. For the CDR3, the DNA is TGTGCCAGCAGCATTGTGGGGTCCTACAATGAGCAGTTCTTC.

Ten or more counts support this clonotype. V usage is TRBV7-9 and J usage is TRBJ2-7, with a tentative D call TRBD1 (6 bases). Trimming removed 2 bases at V and 6 bases at J, with 14 bases between. Germline CDR1 and CDR2: SEHNR and FQNEAQ (reference sequence). This CDR3 is 14 amino acids long. In DNA form, the CDR3 reads TGTGCCAGCAGCTTATGGCAGGGGAGAACCGAGCAGTACTTC. Encoded protein: CASSLWQGRTEQYF.

V is TRBV4-1 and J is TRBJ1-1; no clear D gene. Trimming removed 6 bases from V and 3 bases from J, with 14 bases in between. The CDR3 has 14 residues. Germline V gene data show CDR1 as MGHRA and CDR2 as YSYEKL. The CDR3 reads CASRTPRRDTEAFF. The CDR3 nucleotides read TGCGCCAGCAGGACTCCGCGGCGGGACACTGAAGCTTTCTTT.

This clonotype was seen just once. The V call is TRBV19, the J call TRBJ2-3; a weak D match, TRBD1 (6 bases). Germline V gene data show CDR1 as LNHDA and CDR2 as SQIVND (reference sequence). CDR3 length equals 15 residues. Trimming left V 5 bases short and J 2 bases short, with 14 bases between. In DNA, the CDR3 is TGTGCCAGTAGTGCGCCCAGGGGATTCACAGATACGCAGTATTTT. As protein: CASSAPRGFTDTQYF.

In this sample, this clonotype turned up a few times. The chain is built from TRBV20-1 and TRBJ1-1, with D perhaps TRBD1 (6 bases). Trimming removed 0 bases at V and 5 bases at J, with 13 bases between. From germline, CDR1 is DFQATT and CDR2 SNEGSKA (reference sequence). The CDR3 runs to 14 residues. This chain's CDR3 is CSARDPTGITEAFF. The CDR3 DNA reads as TGCAGTGCTAGAGACCCGACAGGAATAACTGAAGCTTTCTTT.

This clonotype was observed many times. The chain joins TRBV7-2 to TRBJ1-5, with D perhaps TRBD1 (5 bases). The CDR3 is 15 amino acids. Trimming pared 5 bases from V and 3 bases from J, leaving 14 bases between. The germline gives CDR1 SGHTA, CDR2 FQGNSA. CDR3 DNA: TGTGCCAGCAGCCAGGGACCACCCAACAATCAGCCCCAGCATTTT. This sequence encodes CASSQGPPNNQPQHF. Full variable domain (rest looked up from reference TRBV7-2 and TRBJ1-5): GAGVSQSPSNKVTEKGKDVELRCDPISGHTALYWYRQSLGQGLEFLIYFQGNSAPDKSGLPSDRFSAERTGGSVSTLTIQRTQQEDSAVYLCASSQGPPNNQPQHFGDGTRLSIL.

The sample holds a few counts of this clonotype. V gene TRBV5-5 combines with J gene TRBJ1-4, with 7 bases aligning to TRBD1. Per germline, CDR1 SGHKS and CDR2 YYEKEE (reference sequence). J was trimmed by 8 bases and V by 0 bases; bases with no gene match: 4. This CDR3 has 14 residues. In DNA form, the CDR3 reads TGTGCCAGCAGCTTGGAGGGGGCGCAGGAAAAACTGTTTTTT. This encodes CASSLEGAQEKLFF. The entire variable domain, with the rest obtained from reference TRBV5-5 and TRBJ1-4, is as follows: DAGVTQSPTHLIKTRGQQVTLRCSPISGHKSVSWYQQVLGQGPQFIFQYYEKEERGRGNFPDRFSARQFPNYSSELNVNALLLGDSALYLCASSLEGAQEKLFFGSGTQLSVL.

This clonotype was counted between two and nine times. The chain carries TRBV20-1 and TRBJ1-1, with a weak D call TRBD1 (5 bases). Germline V gives CDR1 DFQATT, CDR2 SNEGSKA (reference sequence). V dropped 0 bases and J dropped 4 bases, with 12 bases sitting between them. The CDR3 has 14 residues. The CDR3 region has the DNA TGCAGTGCTAGAGATGGCGCGGGGGGCACTGAAGCTTTCTTT. It codes for CSARDGAGGTEAFF.

This clonotype was detected many times. The V call is TRBV7-6, the J call TRBJ2-1; TRBD1 or TRBD2 may be the D gene (6 bases each). The germline V gene has CDR1 SGHVS and CDR2 FNYEAQ. V lost 1 base and J lost 2, with 12 bases in between. This CDR3 has 16 amino acids. The CDR3: CASSLGGGTTYNEQFF. CDR3 DNA: TGTGCCAGCAGCTTAGGAGGGGGGACCACCTACAATGAGCAGTTCTTC.

This clonotype was seen a few times. The rearrangement links TRBV20-1 to TRBJ1-1; the D is unclear. Per germline, CDR1 DFQATT and CDR2 SNEGSKA (reference sequence). V lost 5 bases to trimming and J lost 5 bases, with 18 bases between them. CDR3 length: 14 amino acids. CDR3 nucleotides: TGCAGTGCTGACTTTGGAGGGTCAAGGACTGAAGCTTTCTTT. It yields the protein CSADFGGSRTEAFF.

The rearrangement links TRBV19 to TRBJ1-5; D might be TRBD1 (5 bases). In germline, CDR1 is LNHDA, CDR2 SQIVND (reference sequence). V gave up 1 base and J gave up 6 bases, with 13 bases separating them. The CDR3 consists of 15 residues. CDR3 nucleotides: TGTGCCAGTAGTATAGGATGGGGCGGTGGTCAGCCCCAGCATTTT. The encoded protein is CASSIGWGGGQPQHF.

This clonotype was picked up a small number of times. The CDR3 reads CASNALLALSDTQYF. The CDR3 bases are TGTGCCAGCAATGCTCTATTGGCCCTGTCAGATACGCAGTATTTT. V usage is TRBV2 and J usage is TRBJ2-3; no definite D call. V was shortened by 7 bases and J by 4 bases, with 18 bases between the two germline ends. Germline V gene sequence: CDR1 SNHLY, CDR2 FYNNEI. The CDR3 is 15 residues long.

The gene calls are TRBV12-3 or TRBV12-4 and TRBJ1-1; 7 bases match TRBD1. The junction had 6 bases not matched to a gene; V was cut back by 5 bases and J by 3 bases. This CDR3 has 14 amino acids. The CDR3 DNA reads TGTGCCAGCAGTATCCGACAGGGCTACACTGAAGCTTTCTTT. Amino acids: CASSIRQGYTEAFF.

This chain links TRBV5-6 with TRBJ1-6, with 7 bases fitting TRBD1. This CDR3 is built from 16 residues. J was trimmed by 0 bases and V by 4 bases; bases with no gene match: 4. CDR1 SGHDT and CDR2 YYEEEE come from the germline V gene. The CDR3 here is CASSLTGRSYNSPLHF. CDR3 nucleotides: TGTGCCAGCAGCCTGACAGGGCGCTCCTATAATTCACCCCTCCACTTT.

On this clonotype itself: Given a much more abundant clone one base away, this may be a read error. The chain joins TRBV7-4 to TRBJ1-6; no reliable D call. The CDR3 consists of 14 residues. Germline V gene lookup returns CDR1 SGHVT and CDR2 SQSDAQ. This CDR3 reads CASSFNPPPSPLQF. DNA of the CDR3: TGTGCCAGCAGCTTTAATCCCCCTCCTTCACCCCTCCAGTTT.

The chain joins TRBV5-5 to TRBJ1-5, with D possibly TRBD1 on 5 matching bases. The CDR3 spans 15 residues. From germline, CDR1 is SGHKS and CDR2 YYEKEE (reference sequence). Trimming removed 0 bases from V and 3 bases from J, with 10 bases in between. CDR3 in amino acids: CASSLGGSPNQPQHF. Here the CDR3 DNA reads TGTGCCAGCAGCTTGGGGGGGAGCCCCAATCAGCCCCAGCATTTT.

This chain connects TRBV6-6 to TRBJ1-5, with 9 bases that match TRBD1. J gave up 6 bases and V 8 bases, and 5 bases lay outside the gene matches. This CDR3 comprises 13 residues. CDR1 is MNHNY and CDR2 is SVGAGI in the germline V gene (reference sequence). For the CDR3, the DNA is TGTGCCAGCGGAACAGGGGGCGGTCAGCCCCAGCATTTT. This gives the protein CASGTGGGQPQHF.

As regards this clonotype: One junction end does not reproduce the germline sequence, and a read error may be involved. The V gene is TRBV6-2 or TRBV6-3, the J gene TRBJ2-1; TRBD2 matches at 7 bases. The CDR3 is 15 amino acids. Per the germline V gene, CDR1 is MNHEY and CDR2 is SVGEGT. The CDR3 bases are TGTGCCAGCACCAGAAGCGGGGCCTCCTACGATGAGCAGTTCTTC. The encoded protein is CASTRSGASYDEQFF.

Many counts were recorded for this clonotype. The chain recombines TRBV7-9 with TRBJ2-1; 7 bases map to TRBD2. The CDR3 contains 16 residues. CDR1 SEHNR and CDR2 FQNEAQ come from the germline V gene (reference sequence). Germline trimming cut 5 bases from V and 1 base from J; bases unmatched to any gene: 8. The CDR3 sequence is CASSDRRGFSYNEQFF. The CDR3 nucleotides are TGTGCCAGCAGCGATAGGCGGGGGTTTTCCTACAATGAGCAGTTCTTC.

Details on this clonotype: This CDR3 is missing its conserved last phenylalanine or tryptophan, likely due to a read error. The CDR3: CASGTSGRGEQYL. The CDR3 nucleotides read TGTGCCTCGGGGACTAGCGGCCGAGGAGAGCAGTACTTA. This chain joins TRBV19 and TRBJ2-7; 11 positions agree with TRBD2. The CDR3 extends over 13 amino acids. Germline V gene lookup returns CDR1 LNHDA and CDR2 SQIVND (reference sequence). With 11 bases clipped from V and 7 bases from J, the junction kept 10 bases outside the gene matches.

The sample holds many counts of this clonotype. The rearrangement uses TRBV6-1 and TRBJ1-1, with a possible D match to TRBD1 (5 bases). CDR3 length: 16 residues. CDR1 MNHNS and CDR2 SASEGT come from the germline V gene. The germline V and J ends were trimmed by 4 bases and 3 bases, with 18 bases remaining between them. In DNA, the CDR3 is TGTGCCAGCAGTGCCGACACGGAGGGGTGGGACACTGAAGCTTTCTTT. This codes for CASSADTEGWDTEAFF.

This clonotype was recorded a few times. The chain recombines TRBV12-3 or TRBV12-4 with TRBJ2-1, with D uncertain. Trimming removed 5 bases at V and 7 bases at J, with 6 bases between. The CDR3 length is 11 residues. The DNA of the CDR3 is TGTGCCAGCAGTCCCCAGAATGAGCAGTTCTTC. Its protein product is CASSPQNEQFF.

At least ten counts were recorded for this clonotype. The V call is TRBV7-2, the J call TRBJ2-2; D not resolved. The germline CDR1 and CDR2 sequences are SGHTA and FQGNSA. With 5 bases removed from V and 5 bases from J, the gap between germline ends came to 15 bases. CDR3 length equals 15 residues. CDR3 DNA sequence: TGTGCCAGCAGCACCGGGTCCCTGTATACCGGGGAGCTGTTTTTT. Protein product: CASSTGSLYTGELFF.

Remarks on this clonotype: One end of the junction is discordant with germline, which a read error may explain. V gene TRBV11-2 combines with J gene TRBJ1-6; no definite D call. This CDR3 is built from 13 residues. Germline lookup yields CDR1 SGHAT and CDR2 FQNNGV. CDR3 sequence reads: CSSSLDPHSPLHF. The DNA of the CDR3 is TGTTCCAGCAGCTTAGATCCCCATTCACCCCTCCACTTT.